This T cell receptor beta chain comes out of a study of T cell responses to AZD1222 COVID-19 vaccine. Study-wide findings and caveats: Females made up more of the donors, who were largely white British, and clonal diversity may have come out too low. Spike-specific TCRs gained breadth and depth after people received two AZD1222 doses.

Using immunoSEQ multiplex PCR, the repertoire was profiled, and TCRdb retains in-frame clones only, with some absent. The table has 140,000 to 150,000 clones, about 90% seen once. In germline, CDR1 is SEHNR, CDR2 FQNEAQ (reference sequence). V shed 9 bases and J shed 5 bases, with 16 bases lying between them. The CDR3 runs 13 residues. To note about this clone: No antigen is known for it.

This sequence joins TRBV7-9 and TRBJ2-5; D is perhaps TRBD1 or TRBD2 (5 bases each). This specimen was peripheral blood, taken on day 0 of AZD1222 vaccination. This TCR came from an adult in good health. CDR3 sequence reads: CASIRGVGETQYF. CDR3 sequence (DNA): TGTGCCAGTATCCGAGGGGTCGGGGAGACCCAGTACTTC. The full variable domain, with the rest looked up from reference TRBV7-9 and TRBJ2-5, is DTGVSQNPRHKITKRGQNVTFRCDPISEHNRLYWYRQTLGQGPEFLTYFQNEAQLEKSRLLSDRFSAERPKGSFSTLEIQRTEQGDSAMYLCASIRGVGETQYFGPGTRLLVL.